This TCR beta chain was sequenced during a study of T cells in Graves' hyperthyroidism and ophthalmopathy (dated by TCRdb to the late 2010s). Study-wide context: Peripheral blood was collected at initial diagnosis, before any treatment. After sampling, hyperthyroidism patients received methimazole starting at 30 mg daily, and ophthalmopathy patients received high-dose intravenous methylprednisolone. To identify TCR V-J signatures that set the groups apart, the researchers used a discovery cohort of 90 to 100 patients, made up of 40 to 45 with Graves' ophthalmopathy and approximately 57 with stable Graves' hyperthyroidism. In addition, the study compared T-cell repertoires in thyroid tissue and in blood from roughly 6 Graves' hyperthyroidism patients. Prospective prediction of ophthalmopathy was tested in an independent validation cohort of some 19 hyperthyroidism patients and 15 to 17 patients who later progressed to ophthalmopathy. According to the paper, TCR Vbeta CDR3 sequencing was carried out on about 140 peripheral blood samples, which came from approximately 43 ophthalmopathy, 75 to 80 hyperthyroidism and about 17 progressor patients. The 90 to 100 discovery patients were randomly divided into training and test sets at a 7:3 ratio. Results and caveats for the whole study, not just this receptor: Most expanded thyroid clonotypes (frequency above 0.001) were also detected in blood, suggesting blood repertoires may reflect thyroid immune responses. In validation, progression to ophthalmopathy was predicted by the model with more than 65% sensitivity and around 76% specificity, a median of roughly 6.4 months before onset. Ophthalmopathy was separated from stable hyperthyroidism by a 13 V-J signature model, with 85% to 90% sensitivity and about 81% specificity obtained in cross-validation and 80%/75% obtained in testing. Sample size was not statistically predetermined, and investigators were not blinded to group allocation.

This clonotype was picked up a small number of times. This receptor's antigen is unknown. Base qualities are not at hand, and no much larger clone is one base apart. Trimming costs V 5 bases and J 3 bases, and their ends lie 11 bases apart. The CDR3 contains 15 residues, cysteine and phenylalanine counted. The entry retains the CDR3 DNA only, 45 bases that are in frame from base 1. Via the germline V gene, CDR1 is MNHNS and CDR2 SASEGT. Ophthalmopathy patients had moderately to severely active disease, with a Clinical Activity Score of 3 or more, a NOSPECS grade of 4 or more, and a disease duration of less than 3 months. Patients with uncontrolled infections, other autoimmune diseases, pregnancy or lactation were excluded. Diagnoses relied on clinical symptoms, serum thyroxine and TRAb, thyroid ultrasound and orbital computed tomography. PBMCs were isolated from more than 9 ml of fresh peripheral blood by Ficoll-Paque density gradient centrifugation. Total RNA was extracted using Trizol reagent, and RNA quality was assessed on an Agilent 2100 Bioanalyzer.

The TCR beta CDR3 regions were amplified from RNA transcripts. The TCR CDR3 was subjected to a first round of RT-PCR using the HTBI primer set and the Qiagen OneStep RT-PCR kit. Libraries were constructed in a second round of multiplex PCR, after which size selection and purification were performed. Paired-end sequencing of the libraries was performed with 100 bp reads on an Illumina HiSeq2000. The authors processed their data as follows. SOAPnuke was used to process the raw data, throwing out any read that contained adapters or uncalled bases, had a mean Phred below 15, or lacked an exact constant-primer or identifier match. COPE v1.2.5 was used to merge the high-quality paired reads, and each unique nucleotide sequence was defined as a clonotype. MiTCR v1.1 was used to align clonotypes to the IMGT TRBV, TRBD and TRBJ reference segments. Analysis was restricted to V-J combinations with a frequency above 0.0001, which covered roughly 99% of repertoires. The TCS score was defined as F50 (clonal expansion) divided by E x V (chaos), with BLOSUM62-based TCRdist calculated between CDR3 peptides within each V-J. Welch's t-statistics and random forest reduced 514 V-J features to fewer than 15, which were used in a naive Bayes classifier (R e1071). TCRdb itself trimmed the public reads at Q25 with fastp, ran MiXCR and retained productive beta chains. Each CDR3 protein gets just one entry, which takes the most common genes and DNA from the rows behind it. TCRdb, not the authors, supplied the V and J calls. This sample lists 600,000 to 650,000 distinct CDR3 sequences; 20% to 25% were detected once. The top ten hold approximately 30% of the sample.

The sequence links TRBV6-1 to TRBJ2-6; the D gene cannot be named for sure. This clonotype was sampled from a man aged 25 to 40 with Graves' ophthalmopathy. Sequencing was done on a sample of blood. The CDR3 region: CASSSSGYGANVLTF. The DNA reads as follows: TGTGCCAGCAGTTCAAGTGGGTATGGGGCCAACGTCCTGACTTTC.